This T cell receptor (beta chain) was profiled in a study of Ad26.COV2.S vaccination and SARS-CoV-2 variants. Only in-frame clones appear in the TCRdb table, and some are missing; sequencing was by immunoSEQ multiplex PCR. The sample has hundreds of thousands of clones, about 90% seen once. The treatment here: roughly 18 received Ad26.COV2.S at low or high dose, single or two shots; 5 received placebo; per-sample allocation not given. Sampling was done on day 63 after the first vaccine or placebo injection. This CDR3 is 13 amino acids long. Trimming removed 4 bases at V and 8 bases at J, with 13 bases between. CDR1 SGHNT and CDR2 YYREEE come from the germline V gene (reference sequence).

The chain combines TRBV5-4 with TRBJ2-1; the D is unclear. Sequenced here: peripheral blood, sampled in a trial of Ad26.COV2.S vaccine versus placebo. This clonotype was sampled from a person between 18 and 60 years old who received the Ad26.COV2.S COVID-19 vaccine or a placebo. The CDR3 is CASSPGSGDEQFF. The CDR3 nucleotides are TGTGCCAGCAGCCCAGGCTCCGGCGATGAGCAGTTCTTC.